The entry that follows covers one T cell receptor (beta chain) sequence. What this receptor recognizes is not known. No quality values exist for individual bases; no much larger clone is one base distant. CD8 naive samples consisted of CD45RO-negative cells that were positively selected for CCR7, yielding a CD45RA+CCR7+ population without TemRA cells. Donors were healthy HIV-negative adults with no recently reported acute infections or vaccinations. All donors were Caucasian adults living in Nashville, Tennessee, USA. After blood collection by leukapheresis, PBMCs were isolated using Ficoll-Histopaque density gradient centrifugation and then cryopreserved in the vapor phase of liquid nitrogen. Purity and quantity of every magnetically sorted T cell population were checked by analytical flow cytometry. Genomic DNA was isolated from every sorted fraction and measured by UV absorbance on a Nanodrop 2000c.

Using the deep immunoSEQ assay, multiplex PCR amplified TCR CDR3 regions from genomic DNA. Genomic DNA extracted from each cell subset was distributed evenly over all wells of several immunoSEQ 96-well plates, and each plate served as one replicate. Each replicate PCR for sorted subsets received about 200 ng genomic DNA, equal to about 30,000 T cell genomes. Purified libraries were quantified with a Qubit 3.0 fluorometer, sized on a Bioanalyzer 2100, and re-quantified with the KAPA Library Quantification kit. A separate single-read 150-cycle Illumina NextSeq 550 flow cell was used to sequence each immunoSEQ 96-well plate. From the authors' description of their analysis: Because the immunoSEQ output included only junctional sequences and no quality scores, the filtering could not be the same as the filtering used for full-length reads. Sequences were annotated with PyIR, a Python wrapper for IgBLAST v1.9, and V/J genes and CDR3 were assigned using IMGT germline references. Reads were filtered out if the reads had weak V/J assignments (E-value above 1e-6), no CDR3, stop codons, out-of-frame junctions, or ambiguous translated residues. A V3J clonotype was defined by an identical inferred V gene, J gene, and CDR3 amino acid sequence. The percentage overlap between two repertoires was calculated by dividing the number of shared unique clonotypes by the size of the smaller repertoire. Richness of each repertoire was evaluated using RTK rarefaction, the Chao1 estimator, and Recon v2.1 estimates of unobserved clonotypes. OLGA was used to compute generation probabilities for all TCRbeta clonotypes that the gDNA method yielded from a handful of donors. TCRdb holds this immuneACCESS table with in-frame rearrangements only. Some clones are missing; in checked studies, unresolved V genes explain under half, and the rest has no known cause. V and J calls and clone size are as listed in that table; D and trimming were resolved from the DNA. The sample data list about 580,000 clones, and about 98% of these were observed just once. 0.3% of the sample comes from the top ten.

The germline V gene (reference sequence) gives CDR1 as SGHKS and CDR2 as YYEKEE. CDR3 length: 13 amino acids, cysteine to phenylalanine. Of all the DNA, just the CDR3 is kept, 39 bases in frame from base 1. Between the V and J ends, shortened by 4 bases and 6 bases respectively, the junction contains 10 bases. This entry belongs to a study of shared clonotypes between healthy human individuals (dated by TCRdb to the early 2020s). About the investigation overall: A few men and a couple of women, aged 18 to 49 years, made up the cohort. The study deeply sequenced blood TCR repertoires of about 5 healthy adults to estimate repertoire size and the extent of clonotype sharing between individuals. For each donor, CD4 naive and CD4 memory were each given three plates, CD8 naive was given two plates, and CD8 memory was given one plate. Each donor's leukapheresis produced roughly between roughly 0.9 and 8.9 billion PBMCs. To increase sequencing depth and limit assay-specific biases, different laboratories used diverse techniques to prepare libraries and sequence TCR repertoires. What the research found in general, with its limitations: When four donors were compared, the shared fraction of clonotypes was 5% to 6.5% for naive CD4, about 4% for naive CD8, 2.3% for memory CD4, and 0.4% for memory CD8. Compared with non-shared clonotypes, the clonotypes found in all four sorted-subset donors had higher generation probabilities. Pairwise subsampling indicated that sequencing depth was expected to affect the degree of clonotype sharing among donors. Sampling was limited to blood, and TCR repertoires in tissue likely differ from TCR repertoires in blood. Because the study included only a small number of donors, the genetic and exposure-history diversity represented was limited. Estimated clonotype richness was generally larger for naive than for memory subsets. Rarefaction of sorted-subset datasets indicated incomplete sequencing despite the large sequencing depth.

What was sequenced was naive CD8+ T cells sorted from blood. Explained via the paper, the cell subset or site label denotes: CD45RA+CCR7+. The receptor comes from a man aged 25-45 years in good health. The chain joins TRBV5-5 to TRBJ2-2; the D gene is possibly TRBD1, with 5 bases matching. Here is the DNA: TGTGCCAGCAGCCCTGACAGACCCGGGGAGCTGTTTTTT. Translated, this is CASSPDRPGELFF.